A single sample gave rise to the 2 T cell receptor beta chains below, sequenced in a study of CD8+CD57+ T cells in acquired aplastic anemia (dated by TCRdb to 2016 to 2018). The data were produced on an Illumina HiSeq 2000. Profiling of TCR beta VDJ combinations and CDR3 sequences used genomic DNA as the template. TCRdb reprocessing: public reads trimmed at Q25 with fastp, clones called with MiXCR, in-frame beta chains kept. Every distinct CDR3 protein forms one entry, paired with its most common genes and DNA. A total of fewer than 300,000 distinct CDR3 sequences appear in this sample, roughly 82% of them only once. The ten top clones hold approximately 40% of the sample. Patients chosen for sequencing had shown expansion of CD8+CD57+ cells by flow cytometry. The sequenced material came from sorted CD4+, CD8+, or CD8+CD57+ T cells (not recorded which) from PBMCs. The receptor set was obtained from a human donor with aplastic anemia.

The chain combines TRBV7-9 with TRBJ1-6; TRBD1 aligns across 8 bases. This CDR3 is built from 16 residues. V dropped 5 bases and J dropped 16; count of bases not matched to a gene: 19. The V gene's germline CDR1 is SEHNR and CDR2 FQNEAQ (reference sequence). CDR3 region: CASSTGQAWRAVRLHF. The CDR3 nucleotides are TGTGCCAGCAGCACGGGACAGGCTTGGCGAGCAGTACGTCTCCACTTT. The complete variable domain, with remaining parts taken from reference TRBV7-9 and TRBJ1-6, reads DTGVSQNPRHKITKRGQNVTFRCDPISEHNRLYWYRQTLGQGPEFLTYFQNEAQLEKSRLLSDRFSAERPKGSFSTLEIQRTEQGDSAMYLCASSTGQAWRAVRLHFGNGTRLTVT.

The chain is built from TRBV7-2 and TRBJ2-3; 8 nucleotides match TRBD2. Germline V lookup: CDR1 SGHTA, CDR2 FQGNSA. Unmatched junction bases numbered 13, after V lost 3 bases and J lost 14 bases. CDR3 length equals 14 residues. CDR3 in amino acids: CASSLAGGPDTLYF. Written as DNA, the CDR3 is TGTGCCAGCAGCTTGGCGGGGGGTCCCGATACGTTGTATTTT.